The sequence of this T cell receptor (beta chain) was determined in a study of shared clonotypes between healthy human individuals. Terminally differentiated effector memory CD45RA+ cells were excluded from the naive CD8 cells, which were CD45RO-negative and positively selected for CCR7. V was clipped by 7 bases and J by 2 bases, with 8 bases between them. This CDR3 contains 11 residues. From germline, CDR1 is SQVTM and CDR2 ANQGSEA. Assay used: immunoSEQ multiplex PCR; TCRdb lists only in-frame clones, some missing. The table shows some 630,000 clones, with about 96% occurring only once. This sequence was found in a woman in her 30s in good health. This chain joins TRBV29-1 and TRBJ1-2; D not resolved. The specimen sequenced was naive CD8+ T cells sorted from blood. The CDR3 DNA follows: TGCAGCGGAACAGACAACTATGGCTACACCTTC. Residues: CSGTDNYGYTF.